This entry lists 14 T cell receptor beta chains sequenced from one sample in a study of blood T cell repertoires in COVID-19. TCRdb keeps only in-frame clones here, not all; method: immunoSEQ multiplex PCR. Of 200,000 to 250,000 clones in the sample, approximately 80% were seen once. The sequencing input was PBMCs or T cells enriched from blood (not recorded which). Receptors originate from a man in his fifties or sixties who had recovered from COVID-19.

This sequence joins TRBV11-2 and TRBJ2-7; D perhaps matches TRBD2 (5 bases). This CDR3 contains 15 residues. V lost 4 bases, J lost 2 bases, and 15 bases lay in between. Per germline, CDR1 SGHAT and CDR2 FQNNGV. In nucleotides, the CDR3 is TGTGCCAGCAGCTCGGGAAGGGCAGAAACCTACGAGCAGTACTTC. Its translation: CASSSGRAETYEQYF. Full variable domain (missing parts from reference TRBV11-2 and TRBJ2-7): EAGVAQSPRYKIIEKRQSVAFWCNPISGHATLYWYQQILGQGPKLLIQFQNNGVVDDSQLPKDRFSAERLKGVDSTLKIQPAKLEDSAVYLCASSSGRAETYEQYFGPGTRLTVT.

The rearrangement joins TRBV4-3 to TRBJ2-1; 11 bases fit TRBD2. V was pared by 2 bases and J by 4 bases, with 7 bases of the junction left unmatched. The CDR3 runs to 17 residues. The germline V gene encodes CDR1 LGHNA and CDR2 YSLEER. CDR3 sequence: CASSQILVAGGYNEQFF. The CDR3 nucleotides are TGCGCCAGCAGCCAAATTCTTGTAGCGGGGGGGTACAATGAGCAGTTCTTC.

The J gene is TRBJ2-2, the V gene TRBV6-2 or TRBV6-3; 7 bases fit TRBD1. CDR1 is MNHEY, CDR2 SVGEGT, per germline. The CDR3 is 15 residues long. V lost 5 bases to trimming and J lost 3 bases; unmatched junction nucleotides: 6. Here the CDR3 reads CASSQQTGYTGELFF. The CDR3 nucleotides read TGTGCCAGCAGTCAGCAGACAGGGTACACCGGGGAGCTGTTTTTT.

V is TRBV3-1 (or the pseudogene TRBV3-2) and J is TRBJ2-7, with 9 positions matching TRBD1. Germline lookup yields CDR1 LGHDT and CDR2 YNNKEL (reference sequence). This CDR3 comprises 15 residues. The junction had 6 bases not matched to a gene; V was cut back by 0 bases and J by 6 bases. In nucleotides, the CDR3 is TGTGCCAGCAGCCAAGACTTACAGGGGGCGGGCGAGCAGTACTTC. Translating it yields CASSQDLQGAGEQYF.

The CDR3 loop reads CASSPFRGYNEQFF. CDR3 DNA sequence: TGTGCCAGCTCACCATTCCGCGGCTACAATGAGCAGTTCTTC. The chain is built from TRBV18 and TRBJ2-1; no reliable D call. The CDR3 loop spans 14 amino acids. Germline assignment: CDR1 KGHSH and CDR2 LQKENI. V was cut by 2 bases and J by 3 bases, with 8 bases left in between. The full variable domain, in which reference TRBV18 and TRBJ2-1 provide the parts outside the CDR3, is NAGVMQNPRHLVRRRGQEARLRCSPMKGHSHVYWYRQLPEEGLKFMVYLQKENIIDESGMPKERFSAEFPKEGPSILRIQQVVRGDSAAYFCASSPFRGYNEQFFGPGTRLTVL.

The genes are TRBV6-5 and TRBJ1-2, with D possibly matching TRBD1 (5 bases). The CDR3 is made up of 14 amino acids. Germline loops: CDR1 MNHEY, CDR2 SVGAGI. V was pared by 7 bases and J by 0 bases, with 12 bases between. This CDR3 is CASTSQTANYGYTF. The CDR3 nucleotides are TGTGCCAGCACCTCCCAGACAGCTAACTATGGCTACACCTTC.

The chain employs TRBV6-2 or TRBV6-3 and TRBJ1-1; 7 bases align to TRBD1. This CDR3 contains 11 residues. Germline V gene data show CDR1 as MNHEY and CDR2 as SVGEGT. J was trimmed by 11 bases and V by 6 bases; bases with no gene match: 6. CDR3 bases: TGTGCCAGCAGCGCAGGGGGTTCGGCTTTCTTT. It yields the protein CASSAGGSAFF.

The chain couples TRBV5-1 to TRBJ2-1; 7 positions match TRBD2. Germline V gene sequence: CDR1 SGHRS, CDR2 YFSETQ. V shed 2 bases, J shed 3 bases, and the junction held 8 bases outside the gene matches. The CDR3 has 16 residues. CDR3 region: CASSFDRTRVYNEQFF. The CDR3 DNA reads TGCGCCAGCAGCTTTGATCGGACTAGAGTCTACAATGAGCAGTTCTTC.

The chain combines TRBV24-1 with TRBJ2-3; 7 bases map to TRBD1. The CDR3 runs 16 residues. V lost 3 bases and J lost 0; bases outside the gene matches: 5. The germline gives CDR1 KGHDR, CDR2 SFDVKD. The CDR3 here is CATSDTGQASTDTQYF. The CDR3 DNA reads as TGTGCCACCAGTGATACCGGACAGGCCAGCACAGATACGCAGTATTTT.

This CDR3 reads CASRGTGSSGNTIYF. Written as DNA, the CDR3 is TGTGCCAGCAGAGGGACAGGGAGCTCTGGAAACACCATATATTTT. The chain has TRBV6-5 and TRBJ1-3; 9 nucleotides align to TRBD1. Trimming took 6 bases from V and 0 from J; bases not matched to a gene: 3. The germline gives CDR1 MNHEY, CDR2 SVGAGI. The CDR3 extends over 15 amino acids.

The genes are TRBV21-1 and TRBJ2-1; the listed D gene, TRBD2, was not tested against the DNA. TRBV21-1 is marked as a pseudogene. The CDR3 spans 12 residues. The CDR3, as DNA: TGTGCCAGCAGCAAAAAGGAGTATGAGCAGTTCTTC. Its translation: CASSKKEYEQFF.

The chain couples TRBV11-2 to TRBJ1-5; D is unresolved. CDR1 is SGHAT, CDR2 FQNNGV, per germline. Trimming left V 4 bases short and J 4 bases short, with 17 bases between. The CDR3 is 16 residues long. CDR3 bases: TGTGCCAGCAGCTCGGGAAAGTCAGATGGGAATCAGCCCCAGCATTTT. Translation: CASSSGKSDGNQPQHF.

The chain is built from TRBV6-2 or TRBV6-3 and TRBJ1-3; 8 bases match TRBD1. Germline V CDR1 and CDR2: MNHEY, SVGEGT. V was pared by 2 bases and J by 4 bases, with 4 bases of the junction left unmatched. The CDR3 has 15 amino acids. CDR3 in DNA: TGTGCCAGCAGTTACGGAGGGACAGGAGGAAACACCATATATTTT. Protein: CASSYGGTGGNTIYF.

This clone was picked up a small number of times. The rearrangement uses TRBV10-3 and TRBJ1-5, with D unclear. Trimming removed 4 bases at V and 1 base at J, with 5 bases between. The CDR3 extends over 13 amino acids. Per the germline V gene, CDR1 is ENHRY and CDR2 is SYGVKD. Here the CDR3 reads CAISGRSNQPQHF. The CDR3 coding sequence is TGTGCCATCAGTGGGCGGAGCAATCAGCCCCAGCATTTT.